This entry lists 27 T cell receptor beta chains sequenced from one sample in a study of blood T cell repertoires in COVID-19. Profiling relied on immunoSEQ multiplex PCR, and the TCRdb table lists in-frame clones only, not all of them. This sample has about 3,200 clones, with 75% to 90% found just once. The specimen was peripheral blood. The receptors shown here come from a human donor with active COVID-19. The donor label of this sample is uncertain.

The chain carries TRBV7-6 and TRBJ2-6; D gene unclear. The CDR3 contains 15 residues. CDR1 and CDR2 from the germline V gene are SGHVS and FNYEAQ. V was clipped by 2 bases and J by 0 bases, with 5 bases between them. The chain's CDR3 is CASSLTVSGANVLTF. The CDR3 coding sequence is TGTGCCAGCAGCTTAACGGTCTCTGGGGCCAACGTCCTGACTTTC.

The chain couples TRBV13 to TRBJ2-5; no clear D gene. Germline V CDR1 and CDR2: PRHDT, FYEKMQ (reference sequence). Deletions cut 2 bases from V and 4 bases from J, with 5 bases between. The CDR3 covers 12 residues. The CDR3 nucleotides read TGTGCCAGCAGCTTACCCGGAGAGACCCAGTACTTC. It yields the protein CASSLPGETQYF.

This chain links TRBV4-1 with TRBJ1-1; perhaps TRBD1 as D (5 bases). The CDR3 totals 15 residues. V lost 5 bases and J lost 1, with 14 bases in between. CDR1 is MGHRA and CDR2 is YSYEKL in the germline V gene. The CDR3 coding sequence is TGCGCCAGCAGCTCCCAACTCACAGGGAACACTGAAGCTTTCTTT. Its protein product is CASSSQLTGNTEAFF.

The V gene is TRBV30, the J gene TRBJ1-4; D possibly corresponds to TRBD1 (5 bases). This CDR3 has 14 amino acids. Trimming took 3 bases from V and 0 from J, leaving 8 bases between them. The V gene's germline CDR1 is GTSNPN and CDR2 SVGIG (reference sequence). Written as DNA, the CDR3 is TGTGCCTGGAGGGACACTGCAACTAATGAAAAACTGTTTTTT. Translation: CAWRDTATNEKLFF.

This chain connects TRBV18 to TRBJ2-5, with a weak D call TRBD2 (5 bases). The length of the CDR3 is 14 residues. Trimming took off 1 base at V and 5 bases at J, with 11 bases between the two ends. Germline CDR1 KGHSH, CDR2 LQKENI. CDR3 nucleotide sequence: TGTGCCAGCTCACCACGGCGGGCTGCCGAGACCCAGTACTTC. This gives the protein CASSPRRAAETQYF.

Only one count was recorded for this clone. The rearrangement links TRBV11-2 to TRBJ2-7; D unresolved. The V and J ends lost 3 bases and 2 bases respectively, with 11 bases between them. The germline V gene has CDR1 SGHAT and CDR2 FQNNGV. The CDR3 sequence is 14 residues long. In nucleotides, the CDR3 is TGTGCCAGCAGCTTCCAAGGCCTAGCCTACGAGCAGTACTTC. Protein sequence: CASSFQGLAYEQYF.

The V gene is TRBV6-5, the J gene TRBJ2-7; possible D gene TRBD2, 6 bases. This CDR3 has 12 amino acids. Germline V gene lookup returns CDR1 MNHEY and CDR2 SVGAGI. V was clipped by 6 bases and J by 7 bases, with 13 bases between them. The CDR3 is CASSLEGREQYF. In DNA form, the CDR3 reads TGTGCCAGCAGCCTAGAGGGGAGGGAGCAGTACTTC.

The chain employs TRBV9 and TRBJ1-3, with unresolved D. The CDR3 is 16 amino acids. The V end lost 3 bases, the J end lost 0 bases, and 13 bases lay between the germline ends. Germline V gives CDR1 SGDLS, CDR2 YYNGEE. In nucleotides, the CDR3 is TGTGCCAGCAGCGATGTTGACTGGCTCTCTGGAAACACCATATATTTT. Translated, it gives CASSDVDWLSGNTIYF.

This chain uses TRBV11-2 with TRBJ2-7; D is perhaps TRBD2 (6 bases). Germline V gene sequence: CDR1 SGHAT, CDR2 FQNNGV. The ends were cut back, 5 bases at V and 5 bases at J, with 10 bases in the middle. CDR3 length equals 12 residues. CDR3 amino acids: CASSPLANEQYF. The CDR3 coding sequence is TGTGCCAGCAGCCCACTAGCCAACGAGCAGTACTTC.

V and J are TRBV6-1 and TRBJ1-5; D ambiguous. The CDR3 sequence is 15 residues long. CDR1 MNHNS and CDR2 SASEGT come from the germline V gene. V lost 0 bases and J 6 bases, leaving 12 bases between the germline ends. The CDR3 sequence is CASSEADGVLQPQHF. CDR3 in DNA: TGTGCCAGCAGTGAAGCAGACGGGGTCCTTCAGCCCCAGCATTTT.

This clone has a handful of counts. V usage is TRBV4-3 and J usage is TRBJ2-6; a weak D match, TRBD1 (5 bases). The CDR3 consists of 17 residues. V gave up 6 bases and J gave up 2 bases, with 17 bases separating them. Germline lookup yields CDR1 LGHNA and CDR2 YSLEER. CDR3 in DNA: TGCGCCAGCAGTTGGGGCTCCCGGGCGGCTGGGGCCAACGTCCTGACTTTC. Amino acids: CASSWGSRAAGANVLTF.

This clone has just one count. V usage is TRBV7-9 and J usage is TRBJ1-5; D is uncertain. The CDR3 spans 13 residues. CDR1 SEHNR and CDR2 FQNEAQ come from the germline V gene (reference sequence). V lost 5 bases to trimming and J lost 3 bases, with 8 bases between them. DNA of the CDR3: TGTGCCAGCAGCCCCGGGATCAATCAGCCCCAGCATTTT. Protein product: CASSPGINQPQHF.

J is TRBJ1-4 and V is TRBV24-1, with 7 bases that match TRBD1. Germline-derived CDR1 and CDR2 are KGHDR and SFDVKD. The CDR3 runs 15 residues. Germline trimming cut 4 bases from V and 6 bases from J; bases unmatched to any gene: 7. CDR3 coding DNA: TGTGCCACCAGTGACCCGGGACAGCTCCATGAAAAACTGTTTTTT. Translation gives CATSDPGQLHEKLFF.

The chain has TRBV6-6 and TRBJ1-2; 9 bases align to TRBD1. This CDR3 has 14 amino acids. V shed 5 bases, J shed 10 bases, and the junction held 11 bases outside the gene matches. Germline-derived CDR1 and CDR2 are MNHNY and SVGAGI (reference sequence). The CDR3 sequence is CASSASDRGRDYTF. The DNA for the CDR3 is TGTGCCAGCAGTGCTTCGGACAGGGGAAGAGACTACACCTTC.

The gene calls are TRBV12-3 or TRBV12-4 and TRBJ2-5, with no clear D. This CDR3 is 11 amino acids long. Trimming cost V 1 base and J 10 bases, with 7 bases left between them. The CDR3 DNA reads TGTGCCAGCAGTTTAGGAGGCCTCCAGTACTTC. This codes for CASSLGGLQYF.

Here the CDR3 reads CASSDLVWPPYYGYTF. The DNA for the CDR3 is TGTGCCAGCAGTGACCTGGTCTGGCCCCCTTACTATGGCTACACCTTC. This chain links TRBV6-1 with TRBJ1-2; D gene unclear. Trimming pared 3 bases from V and 3 bases from J, leaving 17 bases between. CDR3 size: 16 residues. Germline CDR1 is MNHNS and CDR2 is SASEGT.

The rearrangement links TRBV20-1 to TRBJ2-7; TRBD1 matches at 7 bases. Trimming at V came to 3 bases and at J to 6 bases, leaving 2 bases not matched to a gene. Germline V lookup: CDR1 DFQATT, CDR2 SNEGSKA (reference sequence). CDR3 length: 11 amino acids. The DNA for the CDR3 is TGCAGTGCTAGGACAGGGTTCGAGCAGTACTTC. This sequence encodes CSARTGFEQYF.

This chain connects TRBV7-8 to TRBJ1-2; possible D gene TRBD1, 5 bases. This CDR3 is built from 15 residues. Germline CDR1 reads SGHVS; CDR2 reads FQNEAQ. The V gene lost 0 bases and the J gene lost 3 bases, with 11 bases spanning the gap. The CDR3 here is CASSLAAGRDYGYTF. For the CDR3, the DNA is TGTGCCAGCAGCTTAGCGGCAGGGCGAGACTATGGCTACACCTTC.

The chain employs TRBV7-2 and TRBJ1-6; TRBD1 aligns across 7 bases. Germline V CDR1 and CDR2: SGHTA, FQGNSA. The CDR3 totals 17 residues. Trimming at V came to 3 bases and at J to 6 bases, leaving 11 bases not matched to a gene. The DNA for the CDR3 is TGTGCCAGCAGCTTTTACCCTGGACAGGCGAGTAATTCACCCCTCCACTTT. Translating gives CASSFYPGQASNSPLHF.

CDR3 DNA: TGTGCCAGCAGCTTAGGGCGGCGTTGGGATACGCAGTATTTT. Amino acid sequence: CASSLGRRWDTQYF. The chain couples TRBV7-9 to TRBJ2-3; no reliable D call. Germline CDR1 is SEHNR and CDR2 is FQNEAQ (reference sequence). The CDR3 contains 14 residues. With 1 base removed from V and 6 bases from J, the gap between germline ends came to 11 bases. The whole variable domain, remainder taken from reference TRBV7-9 and TRBJ2-3, is DTGVSQNPRHKITKRGQNVTFRCDPISEHNRLYWYRQTLGQGPEFLTYFQNEAQLEKSRLLSDRFSAERPKGSFSTLEIQRTEQGDSAMYLCASSLGRRWDTQYFGPGTRLTVL.

The chain combines TRBV12-3 or TRBV12-4 with TRBJ2-3; D remains unclear. V gave up 3 bases and J gave up 4 bases, with 2 bases separating them. The CDR3 is made up of 11 amino acids. The CDR3 loop reads CASSFSDTQYF. As DNA, the CDR3 is TGTGCCAGCAGTTTCTCAGATACGCAGTATTTT.

The V gene is TRBV6-5, the J gene TRBJ2-7; a possible D gene is TRBD1 (6 bases). Between the trimmed V and J ends, which lost 9 bases and 5 bases, there was a span of 20 bases. The CDR3 totals 14 residues. Germline V CDR1 and CDR2: MNHEY, SVGAGI. The CDR3 region is CASSIRGKSDEQYF. The CDR3 DNA reads TGTGCCAGTAGTATCAGGGGCAAGTCTGACGAGCAGTACTTC.

The rearrangement joins TRBV28 to TRBJ1-1; D gene ambiguous. V was clipped by 7 bases and J by 3 bases, with 12 bases between them. The CDR3 is 13 residues long. Germline V gives CDR1 MDHEN, CDR2 SYDVKM. This chain's CDR3 is CASTSVEYTEAFF. The CDR3 nucleotides are TGTGCCAGCACCTCGGTGGAGTACACTGAAGCTTTCTTT.

The chain is built from TRBV9 and TRBJ1-2; D is unclear. CDR3 length equals 14 residues. V gave up 0 bases and J gave up 2 bases, with 8 bases separating them. Germline CDR1 reads SGDLS; CDR2 reads YYNGEE. CDR3: CASSVGDLNYGYTF. The CDR3 DNA follows: TGTGCCAGCAGCGTAGGCGATTTGAACTATGGCTACACCTTC.

The count of this clone is one. The gene calls are TRBV28 and TRBJ1-6; 7 positions match TRBD1. This CDR3 has 14 residues. With 6 bases clipped from V and 5 bases from J, the junction kept 4 bases outside the gene matches. Per the germline V gene, CDR1 is MDHEN and CDR2 is SYDVKM. Here the CDR3 DNA reads TGTGCCAGCAGAAAACAGGGGAATAATTCACCCCTCCACTTT. Protein product: CASRKQGNNSPLHF.

The rearrangement uses TRBV24-1 and TRBJ2-1, with 7 bases lining up with TRBD2. J lost 9 bases, V lost 7 bases, and 11 bases had no gene match. Germline V gene sequence: CDR1 KGHDR, CDR2 SFDVKD. The CDR3 runs to 14 residues. The CDR3 DNA is TGTGCCACCAGCGAAGGGAACCGGGGGGTTGAGCAGTTCTTC. Protein product: CATSEGNRGVEQFF.

The J gene is TRBJ2-1, the V gene TRBV24-1; possible D gene TRBD2, 7 bases. Germline lookup yields CDR1 KGHDR and CDR2 SFDVKD. V lost 12 bases, J lost 5 bases, and 19 bases lay in between. The CDR3 runs 14 residues. For the CDR3, the DNA is TGTGCCTCCGGAACGGGGGGCCCCGACAATGAGCAGTTCTTC. This codes for CASGTGGPDNEQFF.